This T cell receptor (beta chain) was obtained from a study of blood T cell repertoires in COVID-19. Overall study: There were acute and convalescent COVID-19 samples, and they came from the United States, Italy and Spain. Nucleic acid was either cDNA or gDNA, and it came from T cells, B-cell-depleted T cells, or PBMCs.

This CDR3 region has 15 residues. Germline trimming cut 7 bases from V and 7 bases from J; bases unmatched to any gene: 9. Looked up from germline, CDR1 is SNHLY and CDR2 is FYNNEI. Here immunoSEQ multiplex PCR was the method, and the copy in TCRdb shows in-frame clones only, minus some. The table lists 130,000 to 150,000 clones, around 85% of them singletons, with approximately 2.7% in the top ten. This chain uses TRBV2 with TRBJ1-6; TRBD1 matches 8 bases. The sample comprised peripheral blood. This receptor was taken from a woman between 35 and 50 years old with active or convalescent COVID-19. CDR3 sequence: CASIAQGARNSPLHF. CDR3 DNA: TGTGCCAGCATTGCTCAGGGGGCGAGGAATTCACCCCTCCACTTT.